This T cell receptor beta chain stems from a study of Graves' ophthalmopathy and Graves' hyperthyroidism. In regard to this clonotype: Its specificity is unknown.

Between the trimmed V and J ends, which lost 2 bases and 6 bases, there was a span of 13 bases. Germline V gene data show CDR1 as MNHEY and CDR2 as SVGEGT. The length of the CDR3 is 14 residues. Amplification targeted the TCR beta CDR3 regions, with RNA transcripts as the source material. An opening RT-PCR round employed HTBI primers and preceded a second-round multiplex PCR. TCRdb recomputed calls from the multiplex PCR reads with MiXCR, one row per CDR3 protein. The top ten clones hold approximately 1.4% of a sample with fewer than 400,000 distinct CDR3 sequences, roughly 18% of them seen once. Study-level points and caveats: Sensitivity reached roughly 71% and specificity approximately 72% when the model predicted ophthalmopathy progression. Blood also carried most expanded thyroid clonotypes exceeding 0.001 frequency.

Ophthalmopathic donors had moderate-to-severe activity, CAS ≥3 and NOSPECS ≥4, with disease that had lasted under 3 months. Clinical symptoms, serum thyroxine, TRAb, thyroid ultrasound and orbital computed tomography formed the basis of diagnosis. This chain connects TRBV6-2 or TRBV6-3 to TRBJ1-2, with D possibly matching TRBD1 (5 bases). What was sequenced was peripheral blood. The sequence was obtained from a young woman with Graves' ophthalmopathy. This chain's CDR3 is CASSYGSGADGYTF. Written as DNA, the CDR3 is TGTGCCAGCAGTTACGGAAGCGGGGCGGATGGCTACACCTTC.